Included here is one T cell receptor beta chain sequence, with context. This record comes from a study of response to subunit inactivated influenza vaccine. V lost 2 bases and J lost 2, with 13 bases in between. In germline, CDR1 is MGHRA, CDR2 YSYEKL. The CDR3 runs 15 residues. TCRdb reanalysed the RT-PCR reads using MiXCR and keeps one entry per CDR3 protein. Among about 520,000 distinct CDR3 sequences listed, under 8.5% were seen once. This chain joins TRBV4-1 and TRBJ2-7, with D tentatively TRBD1 (6 bases). This material consisted of PBMCs from blood, taken less than 25 months after vaccination. The clonotype comes from a man between 50 and 75 years old who received an inactivated influenza vaccine. The CDR3 nucleotides read TGCGCCAGCAGCCAACTGTACAGGGTACCCTACGAGCAGTACTTC. Protein sequence: CASSQLYRVPYEQYF.